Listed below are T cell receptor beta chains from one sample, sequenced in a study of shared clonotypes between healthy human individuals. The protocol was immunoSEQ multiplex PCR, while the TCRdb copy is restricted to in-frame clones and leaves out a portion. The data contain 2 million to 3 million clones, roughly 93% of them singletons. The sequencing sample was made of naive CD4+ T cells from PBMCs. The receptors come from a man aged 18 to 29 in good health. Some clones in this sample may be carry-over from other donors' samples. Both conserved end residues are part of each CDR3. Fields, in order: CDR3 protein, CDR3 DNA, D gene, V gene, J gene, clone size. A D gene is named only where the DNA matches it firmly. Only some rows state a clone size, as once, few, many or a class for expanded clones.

CDR3 protein: CASSRKRADRNNEQFF
CDR3 DNA: TGCGCCAGCAGCCGGAAAAGGGCGGACCGCAACAATGAGCAGTTCTTC
D gene: NA
V gene: TRBV4-1
J gene: TRBJ2-1
clone size: NA

CDR3 protein: CASSPDYRDRSYNEQFF
CDR3 DNA: TGTGCCAGCAGCCCCGATTACCGGGACAGGAGCTACAATGAGCAGTTCTTC
D gene: TRBD1
V gene: TRBV28
J gene: TRBJ2-1
clone size: NA

CDR3 protein: CASAEETQYF
CDR3 DNA: TGTGCCAGCGCGGAGGAGACCCAGTACTTC
D gene: NA
V gene: TRBV7-9
J gene: TRBJ2-5
clone size: NA

CDR3 protein: CASRRWDRLKYNEQFF
CDR3 DNA: TGTGCCAGCAGACGCTGGGACCGACTAAAATACAATGAGCAGTTCTTC
D gene: NA
V gene: TRBV28
J gene: TRBJ2-1
clone size: NA

CDR3 protein: CAIPRTREANEQFF
CDR3 DNA: TGTGCCATCCCAAGAACCCGGGAAGCGAATGAGCAGTTCTTC
D gene: NA
V gene: TRBV6-1
J gene: TRBJ2-1
clone size: NA

CDR3 protein: CASSLVGLSEAFF
CDR3 DNA: TGCGCCAGCAGCTTGGTGGGACTCTCTGAAGCTTTCTTT
D gene: NA
V gene: TRBV5-1
J gene: TRBJ1-1
clone size: NA

CDR3 protein: CASTPGGNYGYTF
CDR3 DNA: TGTGCCTCAACCCCAGGGGGCAACTATGGCTACACCTTC
D gene: TRBD1
V gene: TRBV30
J gene: TRBJ1-2
clone size: NA

CDR3 protein: CASSTNPREGGDTQYF
CDR3 DNA: TGTGCCAGCAGCACTAACCCGCGGGAGGGCGGGGATACGCAGTATTTT
D gene: TRBD2
V gene: TRBV5-4
J gene: TRBJ2-3
clone size: NA

CDR3 protein: CASSDGGSGSQHF
CDR3 DNA: TGTGCCAGCAGTGACGGAGGTAGTGGGTCCCAGCATTTT
D gene: NA
V gene: TRBV6-1
J gene: TRBJ1-5
clone size: NA

CDR3 protein: CASRGTTAETQYF
CDR3 DNA: TGCGCCAGCAGAGGGACGACTGCAGAGACCCAGTACTTC
D gene: NA
V gene: TRBV5-1
J gene: TRBJ2-5
clone size: NA

CDR3 protein: CSVSKTGFEAFF
CDR3 DNA: TGCAGCGTTTCTAAGACAGGCTTCGAAGCTTTCTTT
D gene: NA
V gene: TRBV29-1
J gene: TRBJ1-1
clone size: NA

CDR3 protein: CASSSIPGQGAGEQYF
CDR3 DNA: TGCGCCAGCAGCTCCATCCCGGGACAGGGGGCCGGGGAGCAGTACTTC
D gene: TRBD1
V gene: TRBV5-1
J gene: TRBJ2-7
clone size: NA

CDR3 protein: CASSHLPRGQGRETQYF
CDR3 DNA: TGTGCCAGCAGCCACCTTCCCCGAGGACAGGGTCGTGAGACCCAGTACTTC
D gene: TRBD1
V gene: TRBV4-2
J gene: TRBJ2-5
clone size: NA

CDR3 protein: CASSLRGGGGDQPQHF
CDR3 DNA: TGTGCCAGCTCTCTACGGGGAGGAGGGGGCGACCAGCCCCAGCATTTT
D gene: TRBD1
V gene: TRBV18
J gene: TRBJ1-5
clone size: few

CDR3 protein: CASSDRGVASTEAFF
CDR3 DNA: TGCGCCAGCAGTGACAGGGGAGTCGCGAGCACTGAAGCTTTCTTT
D gene: NA
V gene: TRBV10-1
J gene: TRBJ1-1
clone size: NA

CDR3 protein: CASSYSSRGTTEAFF
CDR3 DNA: TGTGCCAGCAGTTACTCGAGTCGAGGGACCACTGAAGCTTTCTTT
D gene: NA
V gene: TRBV6-6
J gene: TRBJ1-1
clone size: NA

CDR3 protein: CASSRGNQPQHF
CDR3 DNA: TGTGCCAGCAGTAGAGGCAATCAGCCCCAGCATTTT
D gene: NA
V gene: TRBV2
J gene: TRBJ1-5
clone size: few

CDR3 protein: CASSFKPADTQYF
CDR3 DNA: TGTGCCAGCAGCTTCAAGCCGGCAGATACGCAGTATTTT
D gene: NA
V gene: TRBV7-8
J gene: TRBJ2-3
clone size: NA

CDR3 protein: CASSALLGQGGSNIQYF
CDR3 DNA: TGTGCCAGCAGTGCACTATTGGGACAGGGGGGTTCAAACATTCAGTACTTC
D gene: TRBD1
V gene: TRBV2
J gene: TRBJ2-4
clone size: NA

CDR3 protein: CASSVGQGISYEQYF
CDR3 DNA: TGTGCCAGCAGCGTAGGCCAGGGTATCTCCTACGAGCAGTACTTC
D gene: NA
V gene: TRBV9
J gene: TRBJ2-7
clone size: NA

CDR3 protein: CASRGAQESYEQYF
CDR3 DNA: TGTGCCAGCAGGGGGGCGCAGGAAAGTTACGAGCAGTACTTC
D gene: NA
V gene: TRBV6-6
J gene: TRBJ2-7
clone size: NA

CDR3 protein: CASSYSADSYEQYF
CDR3 DNA: TGTGCCAGCAGTTACTCGGCGGACTCCTACGAGCAGTACTTC
D gene: NA
V gene: TRBV6-6
J gene: TRBJ2-7
clone size: NA

CDR3 protein: CASSLGAANYGYTF
CDR3 DNA: TGCGCCAGCAGCTTGGGGGCCGCTAACTATGGCTACACCTTC
D gene: NA
V gene: TRBV5-1
J gene: TRBJ1-2
clone size: NA

CDR3 protein: CASSLDLGEQYF
CDR3 DNA: TGTGCCAGCAGCTTAGATCTGGGGGAGCAGTACTTC
D gene: NA
V gene: TRBV11-2
J gene: TRBJ2-7
clone size: NA

CDR3 protein: CASSLQGLAGNEQFF
CDR3 DNA: TGTGCCAGCAGCTTACAGGGACTAGCGGGTAATGAGCAGTTCTTC
D gene: TRBD2
V gene: TRBV7-2
J gene: TRBJ2-1
clone size: NA

CDR3 protein: CATGQTNQPQHF
CDR3 DNA: TGTGCCACCGGACAGACAAATCAGCCCCAGCATTTT
D gene: NA
V gene: TRBV6-6
J gene: TRBJ1-5
clone size: NA

CDR3 protein: CASSIQVGTAYEQYF
CDR3 DNA: TGTGCCAGCAGCATCCAGGTGGGGACAGCCTACGAGCAGTACTTC
D gene: TRBD1
V gene: TRBV7-9
J gene: TRBJ2-7
clone size: NA

CDR3 protein: CATQGGSNQPQHF
CDR3 DNA: TGTGCCACTCAGGGGGGGAGCAATCAGCCCCAGCATTTT
D gene: TRBD1
V gene: TRBV10-3
J gene: TRBJ1-5
clone size: NA

CDR3 protein: CASSPVLGLYEQYF
CDR3 DNA: TGTGCCAGTAGTCCGGTCCTGGGGCTCTACGAGCAGTACTTC
D gene: NA
V gene: TRBV19
J gene: TRBJ2-7
clone size: NA

CDR3 protein: CASSLEPPPSYEQYF
CDR3 DNA: TGCGCCAGCAGCTTGGAGCCACCCCCATCCTACGAGCAGTACTTC
D gene: NA
V gene: TRBV5-1
J gene: TRBJ2-7
clone size: NA

CDR3 protein: CASSDKGQGDEQFF
CDR3 DNA: TGTGCCAGCAGTGACAAGGGACAGGGCGATGAGCAGTTCTTC
D gene: TRBD1
V gene: TRBV6-4
J gene: TRBJ2-1
clone size: NA

CDR3 protein: CASSPNTRGRVNTEAFF
CDR3 DNA: TGTGCCAGCAGCCCTAATACTCGGGGCCGGGTGAACACTGAAGCTTTCTTT
D gene: NA
V gene: TRBV14
J gene: TRBJ1-1
clone size: few

CDR3 protein: CASSLGLAGPFETQYF
CDR3 DNA: TGCGCCAGCAGCTTGGGACTAGCGGGACCTTTCGAGACCCAGTACTTC
D gene: TRBD2
V gene: TRBV5-1
J gene: TRBJ2-5
clone size: NA

CDR3 protein: CASSLEGPLNYGYTF
CDR3 DNA: TGTGCCAGCAGCTTGGAGGGTCCGCTTAACTATGGCTACACCTTC
D gene: NA
V gene: TRBV5-4
J gene: TRBJ1-2
clone size: once

CDR3 protein: CSVRTGGPYQPQHF
CDR3 DNA: TGCAGCGTAAGAACAGGGGGCCCTTATCAGCCCCAGCATTTT
D gene: TRBD1
V gene: TRBV29-1
J gene: TRBJ1-5
clone size: NA

CDR3 protein: CASKSQGTSYEQYF
CDR3 DNA: TGTGCCAGTAAATCCCAAGGTACCTCCTACGAGCAGTACTTC
D gene: NA
V gene: TRBV28
J gene: TRBJ2-7
clone size: NA

CDR3 protein: CASSSLPGQGEDGYTF
CDR3 DNA: TGTGCCAGCAGTTCACTGCCGGGACAGGGGGAGGATGGCTACACCTTC
D gene: TRBD1
V gene: TRBV27
J gene: TRBJ1-2
clone size: NA

CDR3 protein: CSVELARPGETQYF
CDR3 DNA: TGCAGCGTTGAACTAGCCCGACCGGGTGAGACCCAGTACTTC
D gene: NA
V gene: TRBV29-1
J gene: TRBJ2-5
clone size: once

CDR3 protein: CASSGGEQYF
CDR3 DNA: TGTGCCAGCAGTGGGGGCGAGCAGTACTTC
D gene: NA
V gene: TRBV2
J gene: TRBJ2-7
clone size: NA

CDR3 protein: CASHPRGSTTYEQYF
CDR3 DNA: TGTGCCAGCCATCCACGGGGGTCAACAACCTACGAGCAGTACTTC
D gene: NA
V gene: TRBV19
J gene: TRBJ2-7
clone size: NA

CDR3 protein: CASSLGQGRETQYF
CDR3 DNA: TGCGCCAGCAGCTTGGGGCAGGGGAGGGAGACCCAGTACTTC
D gene: NA
V gene: TRBV5-1
J gene: TRBJ2-5
clone size: NA

CDR3 protein: CASSQDGLAGGIRDEQFF
CDR3 DNA: TGCGCCAGCAGCCAGGACGGCTTAGCGGGAGGCATCAGGGATGAGCAGTTCTTC
D gene: TRBD2
V gene: TRBV4-1
J gene: TRBJ2-1
clone size: NA

CDR3 protein: CASSDRGGGREQYF
CDR3 DNA: TGTGCCAGCAGTGACAGGGGAGGGGGCCGGGAGCAGTACTTC
D gene: NA
V gene: TRBV25-1
J gene: TRBJ2-7
clone size: NA